A selection of T cell receptor beta chains follows, all from one sample in a study of cytomegalovirus exposure and HLA in healthy donors. The assay was immunoSEQ multiplex PCR, and TCRdb's table has in-frame clones only and misses some. The table includes more than 110,000 clones, roughly 77% detected once. The sequenced sample was PBMCs. The origin of the receptors is a female donor in good health and CMV-seronegative. CDR3s include the opening cysteine and the closing phenylalanine or tryptophan. D genes are given only for firm matches. Not every row has a clone size; where given, it reads once, few, many or a size class.

TRBV4-3,-,TRBJ2-2,TRBD2,CASSQDTSGSNTGELFF,TGCGCCAGCAGCCAAGACACTAGCGGGAGTAACACCGGGGAGCTGTTTTTT
TRBV30,-,TRBJ1-3,-,CAWSVRQGSGNTIYF,TGTGCCTGGAGTGTACGGCAGGGGTCTGGAAACACCATATATTTT
TRBV5-6,-,TRBJ2-3,TRBD2,CASSSAGGPSDTQYF,TGTGCCAGCAGCTCAGCGGGGGGGCCATCAGATACGCAGTATTTT
TRBV4-3,-,TRBJ1-2,-,CASSLTGTYGYTF,TGCGCCAGCAGTTTGACAGGAACCTATGGCTACACCTTC
TRBV12-5,-,TRBJ2-1,-,CASGRGGFGYNEQFF,TGTGCTAGTGGCCGTGGGGGCTTCGGGTACAATGAGCAGTTCTTC
TRBV10-2,-,TRBJ1-1,-,CASSESTPGETEAFF,TGCGCCAGCAGTGAGTCGACTCCGGGGGAAACTGAAGCTTTCTTT
TRBV5-4,-,TRBJ2-1,TRBD2,CASSNLAGSYNEQFF,TGTGCCAGCAGCAATCTAGCGGGGTCCTACAATGAGCAGTTCTTC
TRBV6-5,-,TRBJ1-1,TRBD1,CASSPPGQGATEAFF,TGTGCCAGCAGTCCCCCGGGACAGGGGGCTACTGAAGCTTTCTTT
TRBV28,-,TRBJ1-5,TRBD1,CASSSGTGGSQPQHF,TGTGCCAGCAGCTCCGGGACAGGGGGCAGCCAGCCCCAGCATTTT
TRBV4-3,-,TRBJ2-7,TRBD2,CASSQDLAGDVYEQYF,TGCGCCAGCAGCCAAGACCTAGCGGGAGATGTCTACGAGCAGTACTTC
TRBV5-3,-,TRBJ2-7,-,CARSLEWGRPPRSYEQYF,TGTGCCAGAAGCTTGGAGTGGGGGAGGCCACCTAGATCCTACGAGCAGTACTTC
TRBV6-6,-,TRBJ2-3,TRBD2,CASSYGLAGVDTQYF,TGTGCCAGCAGTTATGGGCTAGCGGGCGTGGATACGCAGTATTTT
TRBV30,-,TRBJ2-4,TRBD2,CAWSLKRGNIQYF,TGTGCCTGGAGTTTAAAGCGGGGAAACATTCAGTACTTC
TRBV7-2,few,TRBJ2-7,-,CAVKQGTSYEQYF,TGTGCCGTCAAACAGGGTACCTCCTACGAGCAGTACTTC
TRBV28,-,TRBJ1-2,-,CASSLRRDYGYTF,TGTGCCAGCAGTTTGAGGAGAGACTATGGCTACACCTTC
TRBV6-5,few,TRBJ2-7,TRBD1,CASTPPGGRQEQYF,TGTGCCAGCACCCCACCAGGGGGCCGCCAGGAGCAGTACTTC
TRBV5-1,-,TRBJ1-4,-,CASSLGGSSTNEKLFF,TGCGCCAGCAGCTTGGGGGGCTCCTCAACTAATGAAAAACTGTTTTTT
TRBV6-6,-,TRBJ1-6,-,CASSPEGVSNSPLHF,TGTGCCAGCAGTCCCGAGGGGGTTTCCAATTCACCCCTCCACTTT
TRBV5-6,few,TRBJ2-3,-,CASSPAGGISSTDTQYF,TGTGCCAGCAGCCCGGCTGGGGGGATATCTAGCACAGATACGCAGTATTTT
TRBV27,-,TRBJ2-1,-,CASSPGFEQFF,TGTGCCAGCAGTCCGGGGTTCGAGCAGTTCTTC
TRBV5-4,-,TRBJ2-5,-,CASSVIAEETQYF,TGTGCCAGCAGCGTGATAGCGGAAGAGACCCAGTACTTC
TRBV6-4,-,TRBJ2-3,-,CASSDWGRPTDTQYF,TGTGCCAGCAGTGACTGGGGCCGCCCCACAGATACGCAGTATTTT
TRBV2,-,TRBJ1-2,-,CASSSKMGPGYTF,TGTGCCAGCAGCTCAAAGATGGGCCCGGGCTACACCTTC
TRBV4-1,-,TRBJ1-6,-,CASSQVTGGNSPLHF,TGCGCCAGCAGCCAAGTGACAGGTGGTAATTCACCCCTCCACTTT
TRBV21-1,few,TRBJ2-7,-,CASSKLTSGVIPYF,TGTGCCAGCAGCAAACTCACTAGCGGGGTGATACCGTACTTC
TRBV7-9,-,TRBJ2-1,TRBD2,CASSLPSAGGGRQFF,TGTGCCAGCAGCTTACCGTCGGCAGGCGGGGGACGGCAGTTCTTC
TRBV6-1,-,TRBJ1-2,-,CASSEDGVPDYGYTF,TGTGCCAGCAGTGAAGACGGGGTCCCGGACTATGGCTACACCTTC
TRBV5-1,few,TRBJ1-4,TRBD1,CASTPGQARGEKLFF,TGCGCCAGCACCCCTGGACAGGCGAGAGGTGAAAAACTGTTTTTT
TRBV7-8,-,TRBJ2-1,TRBD2,CASSLVVGAGEYNEQFF,TGTGCCAGCAGCCTCGTAGTAGGAGCGGGAGAATACAATGAGCAGTTCTTC
TRBV19,-,TRBJ2-1,TRBD2,CASGGLAGNNEQFF,TGTGCCAGTGGGGGGCTAGCGGGAAACAATGAGCAGTTCTTC
TRBV5-4,-,TRBJ2-7,TRBD2,CASSEGLAGAYEQYF,TGTGCCAGCAGCGAGGGACTAGCGGGGGCCTACGAGCAGTACTTC
TRBV7-3,-,TRBJ1-1,-,CATGAGDPTEAFF,TGTGCCACCGGGGCAGGGGACCCCACTGAAGCTTTCTTT
TRBV28,-,TRBJ2-7,TRBD2,CASSLPLAGAYEQYF,TGTGCCAGCAGTTTACCCCTAGCGGGAGCCTACGAGCAGTACTTC
TRBV7-2,-,TRBJ2-1,TRBD2,CASSLAGVGNEQFF,TGTGCCAGCAGCCTAGCGGGAGTTGGTAATGAGCAGTTCTTC
TRBV30,-,TRBJ1-2,-,CAWSVIQGYGYTF,TGTGCCTGGAGTGTCATCCAGGGGTATGGCTACACCTTC
TRBV5-4,-,TRBJ2-7,TRBD1,CASSLLPGDRGYEQYF,TGCGCCAGCAGCCTACTTCCTGGGGACAGGGGTTACGAGCAGTACTTC
TRBV28,-,TRBJ2-3,-,CASRASGTDTQYF,TGTGCCAGCAGGGCCTCGGGAACAGATACGCAGTATTTT
TRBV5-6,-,TRBJ1-2,-,CASSLGGQNYGYTF,TGTGCCAGCAGCTTGGGGGGACAAAACTATGGCTACACCTTC
TRBV11-3,-,TRBJ2-2,-,CASSLKVREGELFF,TGTGCCAGCAGCTTAAAGGTTCGGGAGGGGGAGCTGTTTTTT
TRBV28,-,TRBJ1-6,TRBD1,CASSLTQGVTYNSPLHF,TGTGCCAGCAGTTTAACTCAGGGGGTCACCTATAATTCACCCCTCCACTTT
TRBV5-6,-,TRBJ1-1,-,CASSLLYPGGDTEAFF,TGTGCCAGCAGCTTGTTATATCCCGGAGGGGACACTGAAGCTTTCTTT
TRBV5-6,-,TRBJ2-1,TRBD2,CASSFPGGEQFF,TGTGCCAGCAGCTTCCCGGGGGGGGAGCAGTTCTTC
TRBV28,-,TRBJ1-2,TRBD1,CASRGQVFSYGYTF,TGTGCCAGCAGGGGACAGGTCTTTTCCTATGGCTACACCTTC
TRBV9,-,TRBJ1-2,-,CASSVQASNRHGYTF,TGTGCCAGCAGCGTCCAGGCCTCGAATAGGCATGGCTACACCTTC